The subject of this entry is one T cell receptor beta chain. V was pared by 2 bases and J by 8 bases, with 5 bases of the junction left unmatched. This CDR3 is 14 amino acids long. Germline V gene lookup returns CDR1 SEHNR and CDR2 FQNEAQ (reference sequence). Survey-level immunoSEQ sequencing profiled the TCR beta repertoire. Sequencing was performed with immunoSEQ multiplex PCR; in TCRdb, only in-frame clones are kept and a portion is missing. The sample contains around 50,000 clones, 90% to 95% of which appear only once. Material: PBMCs. The clonotype comes from a man aged 40-55 years with rheumatoid arthritis. The rearrangement links TRBV7-9 to TRBJ2-1, with 8 bases that match TRBD2. The CDR3 DNA reads as TGTGCCAGCAGCTTAAGAGCGGGAGAGTATGAGCAGTTCTTC. It translates to CASSLRAGEYEQFF.